The next 30 T cell receptor beta chains were all read from a single sample in a study of CD8 T cells in Susac syndrome. Random hexamers were used to reverse transcribe the RNA input (about 0.45 to 1 ug). TCRdb re-analysed the immunoSEQ multiplex PCR reads in MiXCR, keeping a single row per CDR3 protein. The data show about 130,000 distinct CDR3 sequences, 95% seen once. The material sequenced was CD8+ T cells from PBMCs. These receptors all come from a human donor with Susac syndrome.

The V and J genes are TRBV28 and TRBJ2-1; TRBD2 is a possible D gene (5 bases). V dropped 6 bases and J dropped 6 bases, with 15 bases sitting between them. The CDR3 loop spans 14 amino acids. Germline V gene sequence: CDR1 MDHEN, CDR2 SYDVKM. CDR3 sequence: CASSPTRRSNEQFF. In DNA form, the CDR3 reads TGTGCCAGCAGCCCGACTCGGAGGAGCAATGAGCAGTTCTTC.

The chain has TRBV5-6 and TRBJ2-2; TRBD1 or TRBD2 may be the D gene (5 bases each). Trimming removed 2 bases from V and 0 bases from J, with 8 bases in between. Germline CDR1 is SGHDT and CDR2 is YYEEEE. The length of the CDR3 is 15 residues. CDR3 protein: CASSFGTSNTGELFF. CDR3 in DNA: TGTGCCAGCAGCTTTGGGACCTCGAACACCGGGGAGCTGTTTTTT.

The rearrangement links TRBV1 to TRBJ1-5; TRBD1, as called in the table, went unchecked against the DNA. TRBV1 is an annotated pseudogene. The CDR3 sequence is 19 residues long. The CDR3 DNA reads TGCACCAGCAGCGTACAGGGAATGGAGCTTAACGATAGCAATCAGCCCCAGCATTTT. Its translation is CTSSVQGMELNDSNQPQHF.

V usage is TRBV7-2 and J usage is TRBJ1-1, with unresolved D. The germline V gene encodes CDR1 SGHTA and CDR2 FQGNSA. Trimming removed 5 bases at V and 0 bases at J, with 19 bases between. This CDR3 is 17 amino acids long. The CDR3, as DNA: TGTGCCAGCAGCCCCCCGACAACATACACCATGAACACTGAAGCTTTCTTT. Translated: CASSPPTTYTMNTEAFF.

The CDR3 is CASSLGQGGAGELFF. The DNA of the CDR3 is TGCGCCAGCAGCCTGGGACAGGGTGGCGCCGGGGAGCTGTTTTTT. The V gene is TRBV4-1, the J gene TRBJ2-2; 9 bases agree with TRBD1. The CDR3 spans 15 residues. Germline assignment: CDR1 MGHRA and CDR2 YSYEKL. Germline trimming cut 4 bases from V and 6 bases from J; bases unmatched to any gene: 6.

The chain links TRBV30 to TRBJ2-7; the D is unclear. Trimming took 3 bases from V and 5 from J, leaving 11 bases between them. CDR1 is GTSNPN and CDR2 is SVGIG in the germline V gene (reference sequence). The CDR3 sequence is 12 residues long. CDR3 amino acids: CAWSLIGNEQYF. The DNA of the CDR3 is TGTGCCTGGAGCCTAATTGGGAACGAGCAGTACTTC.

This rearrangement joins TRBV29-1 to TRBJ2-3; TRBD2 matches at 9 bases. This CDR3 spans 14 amino acids. After removal of 0 bases from V and 4 bases from J, the junction contained 2 bases not matched to a gene. The germline CDR1 and CDR2 sequences are SQVTM and ANQGSEA. CDR3 in DNA: TGCAGCGTTGAAGATAGACTAGCGGCAGATACGCAGTATTTT. Translating gives CSVEDRLAADTQYF.

V gene TRBV12-3 or TRBV12-4 combines with J gene TRBJ2-4, with a weak D call TRBD1 (6 bases). The length of the CDR3 is 16 residues. With 2 bases removed from V and 1 base from J, the gap between germline ends came to 12 bases. This CDR3 reads CASSLSRGNAKNIQYF. The CDR3 nucleotides read TGTGCCAGCAGTTTAAGCAGGGGCAACGCCAAAAACATTCAGTACTTC.

The sample holds one count of this clonotype. This sequence joins TRBV2 and TRBJ1-1, with a weak D call TRBD1 (5 bases). CDR3 size: 12 residues. V dropped 1 base and J dropped 7 bases, with 7 bases sitting between them. Germline V gives CDR1 SNHLY, CDR2 FYNNEI. The CDR3, as DNA: TGTGCCAGCAGTGAAGGACAGCTTGAAGCTTTCTTT. Translated: CASSEGQLEAFF.

V and J are TRBV12-3 or TRBV12-4 and TRBJ1-5; D gene uncertain. There are 18 residues in the CDR3. Trimming took off 0 bases at V and 8 bases at J, with 23 bases between the two ends. The CDR3 loop reads CASSLAQVRGPLEEPQHF. CDR3 nucleotide sequence: TGTGCCAGCAGTTTAGCGCAAGTCCGGGGTCCCTTGGAAGAGCCCCAGCATTTT.

The J gene is TRBJ2-3, the V gene TRBV6-2 or TRBV6-3; D ambiguous. The CDR3 runs to 14 residues. The V and J ends lost 6 bases and 2 bases respectively, with 12 bases between them. Germline V lookup: CDR1 MNHEY, CDR2 SVGEGT. CDR3: CASRTSPDTDTQYF. The CDR3 region has the DNA TGTGCCAGCAGAACCTCCCCTGACACAGATACGCAGTATTTT.

This chain uses TRBV6-5 with TRBJ1-1; D call uncertain. Trimming stripped 0 bases from V and 8 bases from J, with 7 bases between. The CDR3 totals 12 residues. Per germline, CDR1 MNHEY and CDR2 SVGAGI. CDR3 protein: CASSYSDGEAFF. The CDR3, as DNA: TGTGCCAGCAGTTACTCTGATGGAGAAGCTTTCTTT.

V and J are TRBV6-5 and TRBJ1-2; unclear D gene. This CDR3 contains 12 residues. CDR1 and CDR2 (germline): MNHEY, SVGAGI. V gave up 2 bases and J gave up 8 bases, with 9 bases separating them. CDR3 coding DNA: TGTGCCAGCAGTTACCCCAGTGGCGGCTACACCTTC. It specifies CASSYPSGGYTF.

V and J are TRBV4-1 and TRBJ1-1; D is unresolved. Germline V gene lookup returns CDR1 MGHRA and CDR2 YSYEKL. The CDR3 is 14 amino acids. Trimming cost V 0 bases and J 6 bases, with 11 bases left between them. This chain's CDR3 is CASSQDRGGPEAFF. The CDR3 DNA reads TGCGCCAGCAGCCAAGATCGGGGAGGGCCTGAAGCTTTCTTT.

V and J are TRBV9 and TRBJ1-5; TRBD1 might be the D (5 bases). The CDR3 extends over 15 amino acids. V was clipped by 0 bases and J by 6 bases, with 13 bases between them. Germline loops: CDR1 SGDLS, CDR2 YYNGEE. CDR3 residues: CASSVDGGVGQPQHF. The CDR3 coding sequence is TGTGCCAGCAGCGTAGACGGGGGGGTCGGTCAGCCCCAGCATTTT.

The chain combines TRBV12-3 or TRBV12-4 with TRBJ1-5, with 9 bases identical to TRBD1. The V segment lost 5 bases and the J segment 6 bases; nucleotides outside the gene matches: 2. This CDR3 spans 13 amino acids. This chain's CDR3 is CASSGTGSQPQHF. Here the CDR3 DNA reads TGTGCCAGCAGTGGGACAGGGAGTCAGCCCCAGCATTTT.

This chain links TRBV4-1 with TRBJ2-5, with TRBD2 matching 10 bases. The germline CDR1 and CDR2 sequences are MGHRA and YSYEKL. J gave up 3 bases and V 1 base, and 17 bases lay outside the gene matches. The CDR3 is 20 residues long. CDR3: CASSQVVRGLAGVEEETQYF. DNA of the CDR3: TGCGCCAGCAGCCAAGTTGTCCGCGGTCTAGCGGGAGTAGAGGAAGAGACCCAGTACTTC.

The chain is built from TRBV20-1 and TRBJ1-1; D perhaps matches TRBD1 (6 bases). Germline assignment: CDR1 DFQATT and CDR2 SNEGSKA (reference sequence). The CDR3 sequence is 14 residues long. V was shortened by 2 bases and J by 3 bases, with 13 bases between the two germline ends. CDR3 sequence reads: CSARIPRGDTEAFF. In nucleotides, the CDR3 is TGCAGTGCTAGAATTCCCAGGGGCGACACTGAAGCTTTCTTT.

The chain combines TRBV4-1 with TRBJ2-3, with TRBD2 identical over 8 bases. The CDR3 is 15 amino acids. Germline V gene data show CDR1 as MGHRA and CDR2 as YSYEKL. V lost 1 base, J lost 2 bases, and 2 bases stayed unmatched. Written as DNA, the CDR3 is TGCGCCAGCAGCCAAGTAGCGGGACCCACAGATACGCAGTATTTT. It specifies CASSQVAGPTDTQYF.

V usage is TRBV5-1 and J usage is TRBJ2-1; D remains ambiguous. Germline V CDR1 and CDR2: SGHRS, YFSETQ. The CDR3 is made up of 12 amino acids. V lost 2 bases and J lost 11, with 11 bases in between. The DNA for the CDR3 is TGCGCCAGCAGCTTTGTTCCTGAGCAGCAGTTCTTC. Translating gives CASSFVPEQQFF.

The chain links TRBV13 to TRBJ2-1; D unclear. This CDR3 region has 13 residues. V gave up 5 bases and J gave up 4 bases, with 9 bases separating them. Germline-derived CDR1 and CDR2 are PRHDT and FYEKMQ (reference sequence). CDR3 region: CASSHASYNEQFF. In nucleotides, the CDR3 is TGTGCCAGCAGCCACGCTAGTTACAATGAGCAGTTCTTC.

The chain is built from TRBV7-8 and TRBJ2-7; TRBD1 might be the D (5 bases). V lost 4 bases and J 1 base, leaving 14 bases between the germline ends. The germline gives CDR1 SGHVS, CDR2 FQNEAQ. The CDR3 runs 15 residues. DNA of the CDR3: TGTGCCAGCAGCTCCTCCACAGGCTATTCCTACGAGCAGTACTTC. This sequence encodes CASSSSTGYSYEQYF.

In its sample, this clonotype was seen once. The rearrangement uses TRBV20-1 and TRBJ2-5; 9 nucleotides match TRBD1. Looked up from germline, CDR1 is DFQATT and CDR2 is SNEGSKA (reference sequence). This CDR3 has 17 residues. After removal of 3 bases from V and 5 bases from J, the junction contained 16 bases not matched to a gene. The chain's CDR3 is CSASSPGTGRKGETQYF. CDR3 nucleotide sequence: TGCAGTGCTAGTAGTCCCGGGACAGGGCGCAAAGGGGAGACCCAGTACTTC.

The J gene is TRBJ2-2, the V gene TRBV24-1; unclear D gene. CDR1 and CDR2 (germline): KGHDR, SFDVKD. V lost 6 bases and J lost 2, with 6 bases in between. CDR3 size: 13 residues. CDR3 sequence (DNA): TGTGCCACCAGTAGGAGTAACACCGGGGAGCTGTTTTTT. Translated: CATSRSNTGELFF.

V is TRBV9 and J is TRBJ2-6; D might be TRBD1 (5 bases). Germline lookup yields CDR1 SGDLS and CDR2 YYNGEE. The CDR3 sequence is 17 residues long. Deletions cut 4 bases from V and 0 bases from J, with 14 bases between. The chain's CDR3 is CASSSRTDNSGANVLTF. The CDR3 nucleotides are TGTGCCAGCAGCTCCCGGACGGACAACTCTGGGGCCAACGTCCTGACTTTC.

This chain links TRBV5-6 with TRBJ2-3; TRBD2 aligns across 7 bases. The V segment lost 1 base and the J segment 1 base; nucleotides outside the gene matches: 9. The germline V gene has CDR1 SGHDT and CDR2 YYEEEE. The CDR3 covers 17 residues. The CDR3 spells CASSLMGSGLGTDTQYF. The CDR3 coding sequence is TGTGCCAGCAGCTTGATGGGTAGCGGGCTAGGCACAGATACGCAGTATTTT.

The chain links TRBV4-2 to TRBJ2-1; possible D gene TRBD2, 6 bases. CDR1 is LGHNA, CDR2 YNFKEQ, per germline. The CDR3 sequence is 13 residues long. Trimming pared 7 bases from V and 9 bases from J, leaving 16 bases between. CDR3 protein: CASTTTSFSEQFF. CDR3 nucleotide sequence: TGTGCCAGCACTACCACTAGCTTCTCTGAGCAGTTCTTC.

The V gene is TRBV7-9, the J gene TRBJ2-7, with 9 bases that match TRBD1. Germline V gene lookup returns CDR1 SEHNR and CDR2 FQNEAQ (reference sequence). The CDR3 has 14 amino acids. V lost 5 bases and J lost 2; bases outside the gene matches: 4. The CDR3 is CASSIGTGPYEQYF. The CDR3 coding sequence is TGTGCCAGCAGCATCGGGACAGGGCCCTACGAGCAGTACTTC.

CDR3 residues: CSARILAGVRYEQYF. The CDR3 DNA reads as TGCAGTGCTAGGATACTAGCGGGAGTTCGCTACGAGCAGTACTTC. This chain links TRBV20-1 with TRBJ2-7; TRBD2 aligns across 11 bases. V lost 3 bases, J lost 3 bases, and 7 bases stayed unmatched. The germline CDR1 and CDR2 sequences are DFQATT and SNEGSKA (reference sequence). This CDR3 has 15 amino acids.

This clonotype is a singleton in its sample. CDR3 region: CSVALGFGNQPQHF. CDR3 bases: TGCAGCGTTGCTCTGGGATTCGGAAATCAGCCCCAGCATTTT. The V call is TRBV29-1, the J call TRBJ1-5; no clear D. The V and J ends lost 4 bases and 4 bases respectively, with 14 bases between them. The CDR3 has 14 residues. Germline values: CDR1 SQVTM, CDR2 ANQGSEA.